This is a list of T cell receptor beta chains from one sample in a study of blood T cell repertoires in COVID-19. Clones were read by immunoSEQ multiplex PCR, and TCRdb kept only the in-frame ones, dropping some. The sample shows over 120,000 clones, over 80% of them seen only once. Input material: peripheral blood. Receptors originate from a woman between 50 and 59 years old with acute or convalescent COVID-19. The CDR3 runs from the conserved cysteine through the conserved F or W. D genes are given only for firm matches. Some rows mark clone size as missing; the rest say once, few, many or name a class of expanded clone.

CDR3 DNA: TGCAGTGCTATTGACAGGGGTGGGGAAAAACTGTTTTTT
CDR3 protein: CSAIDRGGEKLFF
clone size: .
D gene: TRBD1
V gene: TRBV20-1
J gene: TRBJ1-4

CDR3 DNA: TGTGCCAGCAGCCAAGATTTGGCCTATGGCTACACCTTC
CDR3 protein: CASSQDLAYGYTF
clone size: .
D gene: .
V gene: TRBV14
J gene: TRBJ1-2

CDR3 DNA: TGTGCCAGCTCGTCCGGGGTGGGAAATCGGGGTTCACCCCTCCACTTT
CDR3 protein: CASSSGVGNRGSPLHF
clone size: .
D gene: .
V gene: TRBV18
J gene: TRBJ1-6

CDR3 DNA: TGCGCCAGCAGCTTGGAGACAGGGAGTAAGGGCTACACCTTC
CDR3 protein: CASSLETGSKGYTF
clone size: .
D gene: TRBD1
V gene: TRBV5-1
J gene: TRBJ1-2

CDR3 DNA: TGTGCCAGCAGCTTAGATTCAAGGGGAGAGACCCAGTACTTC
CDR3 protein: CASSLDSRGETQYF
clone size: .
D gene: .
V gene: TRBV7-9
J gene: TRBJ2-5

CDR3 DNA: TGCGCCAGCAGCTTGGAGGCGCGGCGAGGCAAAAACATTCAGTACTTC
CDR3 protein: CASSLEARRGKNIQYF
clone size: .
D gene: .
V gene: TRBV5-1
J gene: TRBJ2-4

CDR3 DNA: TGTGCCAGCTCACCGGACAGGGGTATTGAAGCTTTCTTT
CDR3 protein: CASSPDRGIEAFF
clone size: .
D gene: TRBD1
V gene: TRBV18
J gene: TRBJ1-1

CDR3 DNA: TGCGCCAGCAGCTTGGGAGTACCTGGGGCCAACGTCCTGACTTTC
CDR3 protein: CASSLGVPGANVLTF
clone size: .
D gene: .
V gene: TRBV5-1
J gene: TRBJ2-6

CDR3 DNA: TGCAGCGCCACAGTAATCGTTAACTATGGCTACACCTTC
CDR3 protein: CSATVIVNYGYTF
clone size: .
D gene: .
V gene: TRBV29-1
J gene: TRBJ1-2

CDR3 DNA: TGTGCCAGCAGTTTAAAAGAGGAGACCACCGGGGAGCTGTTTTTT
CDR3 protein: CASSLKEETTGELFF
clone size: .
D gene: .
V gene: TRBV27
J gene: TRBJ2-2

CDR3 DNA: TGTGCCAGCTCACCACCGGGCGGGAGCCACTACGAGCAGTACTTC
CDR3 protein: CASSPPGGSHYEQYF
clone size: .
D gene: TRBD2
V gene: TRBV18
J gene: TRBJ2-7

CDR3 DNA: TGTGCCAGCAGTGACAGTGCAACTAATGAAAAACTGTTTTTT
CDR3 protein: CASSDSATNEKLFF
clone size: .
D gene: .
V gene: TRBV6-1
J gene: TRBJ1-4

CDR3 DNA: TGTGCCAGTAGTATAGTCGGGGTGTACAATGAGCAGTTCTTC
CDR3 protein: CASSIVGVYNEQFF
clone size: .
D gene: .
V gene: TRBV19
J gene: TRBJ2-1

CDR3 DNA: TGTGCCAGCAGCGTGGGACGGGGGGTCTACAATGAGCAGTTCTTC
CDR3 protein: CASSVGRGVYNEQFF
clone size: .
D gene: TRBD2
V gene: TRBV9
J gene: TRBJ2-1

CDR3 DNA: TGTGCCAGCAGCGTAGGAAGCGGGAGTCCCCACGAGCAGTACTTC
CDR3 protein: CASSVGSGSPHEQYF
clone size: .
D gene: TRBD2
V gene: TRBV9
J gene: TRBJ2-7

CDR3 DNA: TGTGCCAGCAGCGTAGAGGCGGGGAACACTGAAGCTTTCTTT
CDR3 protein: CASSVEAGNTEAFF
clone size: few
D gene: .
V gene: TRBV9
J gene: TRBJ1-1

CDR3 DNA: TGTGCCAGCAGTTACCACCAGGGCTACACTGAAGCTTTCTTT
CDR3 protein: CASSYHQGYTEAFF
clone size: .
D gene: .
V gene: TRBV6-6
J gene: TRBJ1-1

CDR3 DNA: TGTGCCAGCAACAGGGCCGGGTACGAGCAGTACTTC
CDR3 protein: CASNRAGYEQYF
clone size: .
D gene: .
V gene: TRBV6-5
J gene: TRBJ2-7

CDR3 DNA: TGTGCCAGCAGCTTAGGTCCGGACATGAACACTGAAGCTTTCTTT
CDR3 protein: CASSLGPDMNTEAFF
clone size: once
D gene: .
V gene: TRBV5-5
J gene: TRBJ1-1

CDR3 DNA: TGCGCCAGCAGCTTGGACAGGGTAGTGGATGGCTACACCTTC
CDR3 protein: CASSLDRVVDGYTF
clone size: .
D gene: .
V gene: TRBV5-1
J gene: TRBJ1-2

CDR3 DNA: TGTGCCAGCCGGAGGTTCGAGACCCAGTACTTC
CDR3 protein: CASRRFETQYF
clone size: .
D gene: .
V gene: TRBV6-5
J gene: TRBJ2-5

CDR3 DNA: TGTGCCAGCACCGAGGGGGTCGCCTATAATTCACCCCTCCACTTT
CDR3 protein: CASTEGVAYNSPLHF
clone size: .
D gene: .
V gene: TRBV6-5
J gene: TRBJ1-6

CDR3 DNA: TGTGCCAGCAGTCCCCCGTCGGTACACTATAGCAATCAGCCCCAGCATTTT
CDR3 protein: CASSPPSVHYSNQPQHF
clone size: once
D gene: .
V gene: TRBV6-4
J gene: TRBJ1-5

CDR3 DNA: TGTGCCAGCAGTGTGGTTAGCGGATTCACAGATACGCAGTATTTT
CDR3 protein: CASSVVSGFTDTQYF
clone size: .
D gene: .
V gene: TRBV25-1
J gene: TRBJ2-3

CDR3 DNA: TGTGCCAGTAGACTAGCGGGAGCGGGACCGCAGTTCTTC
CDR3 protein: CASRLAGAGPQFF
clone size: .
D gene: TRBD2
V gene: TRBV12-3/TRBV12-4
J gene: TRBJ2-1

CDR3 DNA: TGTGCCAGCAGTTCCGGAGTGGTGGTCTCTGGAAACACCATATATTTT
CDR3 protein: CASSSGVVVSGNTIYF
clone size: .
D gene: .
V gene: TRBV6-5
J gene: TRBJ1-3

CDR3 DNA: TGTGCCAGCAGTCCCCGGGTAGCGGGAGATAATGAGCAGTTCTTC
CDR3 protein: CASSPRVAGDNEQFF
clone size: .
D gene: TRBD2
V gene: TRBV7-3
J gene: TRBJ2-1

CDR3 DNA: TGTGCCAGTACCATGGGAGACAGGGGTTCGAGTGAGCAGTTCTTC
CDR3 protein: CASTMGDRGSSEQFF
clone size: once
D gene: TRBD1
V gene: TRBV19
J gene: TRBJ2-1

CDR3 DNA: TGTGCCAGTAGTTCTACGGGGGAGCAGTACTTC
CDR3 protein: CASSSTGEQYF
clone size: .
D gene: .
V gene: TRBV19
J gene: TRBJ2-7

CDR3 DNA: TGCGCCAGCAGTGGACAGGGGGCAGATACGCAGTATTTT
CDR3 protein: CASSGQGADTQYF
clone size: .
D gene: TRBD1
V gene: TRBV5-1
J gene: TRBJ2-3

CDR3 DNA: TGTGCCAGTAGTCGGGGGACAGTTTTTAGCAATCAGCCCCAGCATTTT
CDR3 protein: CASSRGTVFSNQPQHF
clone size: .
D gene: TRBD1
V gene: TRBV19
J gene: TRBJ1-5

CDR3 DNA: TGTGCCAGCAGCCCAGGGACAGGGGATTTAACAGATACGCAGTATTTT
CDR3 protein: CASSPGTGDLTDTQYF
clone size: .
D gene: TRBD1
V gene: TRBV28
J gene: TRBJ2-3

CDR3 DNA: TGTGCCGGACGGGGACAGTTCTTAGAGACCCAGTACTTC
CDR3 protein: CAGRGQFLETQYF
clone size: .
D gene: TRBD1
V gene: TRBV6-5
J gene: TRBJ2-5

CDR3 DNA: TGTGCCAGCTCACCACCCCTGGCGGATACTTACGAGCAGTACTTC
CDR3 protein: CASSPPLADTYEQYF
clone size: .
D gene: .
V gene: TRBV18
J gene: TRBJ2-7

CDR3 DNA: TGTGCCAGTTTGCCAGCAACTAATGAAAAACTGTTTTTT
CDR3 protein: CASLPATNEKLFF
clone size: once
D gene: .
V gene: TRBV28
J gene: TRBJ1-4

CDR3 DNA: TGCGCCAGCGGCTTTCTACAGGGCGGCACCGGGGAGCTGTTTTTT
CDR3 protein: CASGFLQGGTGELFF
clone size: .
D gene: .
V gene: TRBV5-1
J gene: TRBJ2-2

CDR3 DNA: TGTGCCAGCAGTGCAGGGTTCACCGGGGAGCTGTTTTTT
CDR3 protein: CASSAGFTGELFF
clone size: once
D gene: .
V gene: TRBV2
J gene: TRBJ2-2

CDR3 DNA: TGCGCCAGCAGCTTGTCGGTAGGAGACTATGGCTACACCTTC
CDR3 protein: CASSLSVGDYGYTF
clone size: .
D gene: .
V gene: TRBV5-1
J gene: TRBJ1-2

CDR3 DNA: TGTGCCAGCAGCTTAGCGGGGACAGGGTTTCAGCCCCAGCATTTT
CDR3 protein: CASSLAGTGFQPQHF
clone size: .
D gene: TRBD1
V gene: TRBV7-2
J gene: TRBJ1-5

CDR3 DNA: TGTGCCTGGAAAAAATCTTACAGGGAGTACCACGAGCAGTACTTC
CDR3 protein: CAWKKSYREYHEQYF
clone size: .
D gene: .
V gene: TRBV30
J gene: TRBJ2-7